What follows describes a single T cell receptor (beta chain). This specimen belongs to a study of blood T cell repertoires in COVID-19. Across the study: Sites across the United States, Italy and Spain contributed samples from acute and convalescent COVID-19. In each case, the material was cDNA or gDNA derived from T cells, B-cell-depleted T cells, or PBMCs.

Per the study methods: Amplification with reference gene primers provided the estimates of nucleated cell counts. The table came from immunoSEQ multiplex PCR; TCRdb's copy has only in-frame clones and leaves some out. That table is the source of V, J and clone size, and D and trimming were worked out from the DNA. The sample holds 35,000 to 50,000 clones; around 90% are singletons and the top ten take 4.5% to 5%. Between the trimmed V and J ends, which lost 5 bases and 5 bases, there was a span of 9 bases. The CDR3 extends over 12 amino acids. The source of this sequence is a human donor in a cohort sampled during active COVID-19. J is TRBJ1-2 and V is TRBV12-3 or TRBV12-4; TRBD1 might be the D (5 bases). The sample consisted of peripheral blood. CDR3 sequence (DNA): TGTGCCAGCAGTCGGACACTTTATGGCTACACCTTC. Translated: CASSRTLYGYTF.